These 11 T cell receptor beta chains originate from one sample sequenced in a study of T-cell memory formation after mild COVID-19. TCRdb processed the 5' RACE reads anew with MiXCR; each CDR3 protein has one entry. The sample has 350,000 to 450,000 distinct CDR3 sequences; 20% are singletons. The sample comprised PBMCs or a T cell subset sorted from them (not recorded which). Receptor source: an adult woman who had mild COVID-19 (a few samples of this study predate the infection). Cell type and time point are not known.

This clonotype was observed at least ten times. V gene TRBV12-3 or TRBV12-4 combines with J gene TRBJ2-7; no definite D call. The CDR3 has 13 amino acids. Trimming removed 6 bases from V and 6 bases from J, with 15 bases in between. CDR3 nucleotides: TGTGCCAGCAGCTTCCATGAAAAGGGCGAGCAGTACTTC. This encodes CASSFHEKGEQYF.

This clonotype was seen a few times. This sequence joins TRBV7-6 and TRBJ2-5, with 9 nucleotides matching TRBD2. The CDR3 sequence is 16 residues long. Germline V lookup: CDR1 SGHVS, CDR2 FNYEAQ. The trim removed 1 base at V and 5 bases at J, leaving 8 bases unmatched. The CDR3 nucleotides read TGTGCCAGCAGCTTAGGGGGGACTAGCCGAGCGGAGACCCAGTACTTC. Amino acid sequence: CASSLGGTSRAETQYF.

The gene calls are TRBV12-3 or TRBV12-4 and TRBJ1-2; D perhaps matches TRBD1 (5 bases). This CDR3 has 14 residues. V lost 1 base and J 7 bases, leaving 13 bases between the germline ends. DNA for the CDR3: TGTGCCAGCAGTTTAGGACAGCAACCCGTTGGCTACACCTTC. Protein product: CASSLGQQPVGYTF.

This clonotype occurred a few times. The chain uses TRBV7-8 and TRBJ2-7; no reliable D call. The CDR3 runs to 12 residues. Germline values: CDR1 SGHVS, CDR2 FQNEAQ. V was clipped by 5 bases and J by 4 bases, with 9 bases between them. Written as DNA, the CDR3 is TGTGCCAGCAGCGTGCCAGCGTACGAGCAGTACTTC. Encoded protein: CASSVPAYEQYF. Filled out from reference TRBV7-8 and TRBJ2-7, the complete variable domain reads GAGVSQSPRYKVAKRGQDVALRCDPISGHVSLFWYQQALGQGPEFLTYFQNEAQLDKSGLPSDRFFAERPEGSVSTLKIQRTQQEDSAVYLCASSVPAYEQYFGPGTRLTVT.

The chain links TRBV7-9 to TRBJ1-2; tentatively, D is TRBD1 (6 bases). With 2 bases removed from V and 6 bases from J, the gap between germline ends came to 10 bases. CDR3 length equals 13 residues. CDR1 and CDR2 from the germline V gene are SEHNR and FQNEAQ (reference sequence). CDR3 sequence (DNA): TGTGCCAGCAGCTTAATGGACAGCGATGGCTACACCTTC. Its protein is CASSLMDSDGYTF.

This clonotype was found a few times. This chain links TRBV4-2 with TRBJ2-7, with D hard to call. CDR3 length: 10 residues. V gave up 7 bases and J gave up 5 bases, with 6 bases separating them. The V gene's germline CDR1 is LGHNA and CDR2 YNFKEQ. CDR3 sequence (DNA): TGTGCCAGCAAGCCCCACGAGCAGTACTTC. Its translation: CASKPHEQYF.

This clonotype was detected a few times. The chain has TRBV5-5 and TRBJ1-5, with a tentative D call TRBD1 (5 bases). V dropped 0 bases and J dropped 5 bases, with 15 bases sitting between them. Germline V gene lookup returns CDR1 SGHKS and CDR2 YYEKEE (reference sequence). The CDR3 runs to 16 residues. CDR3 sequence reads: CASSLVPGLRDQPQHF. The CDR3 DNA sequence: TGTGCCAGCAGCTTGGTTCCGGGACTGAGAGATCAGCCCCAGCATTTT.

The chain uses TRBV11-2 and TRBJ2-7; D might be TRBD1 (6 bases). Deletions cut 4 bases from V and 6 bases from J, with 28 bases between. The germline V gene has CDR1 SGHAT and CDR2 FQNNGV. This CDR3 is built from 18 residues. The CDR3 DNA reads TGTGCCAGCAGCTCCGTTACTCGGGACACCCTCACCGGGTCCGAGCAGTACTTC. This sequence encodes CASSSVTRDTLTGSEQYF.

V is TRBV4-2 and J is TRBJ1-2; D is unresolved. Germline V lookup: CDR1 LGHNA, CDR2 YNFKEQ. V shed 0 bases and J shed 5 bases, with 7 bases lying between them. CDR3 size: 13 residues. CDR3 sequence (DNA): TGTGCCAGCAGCCAAGATCTCGAGTATGGCTACACCTTC. This encodes CASSQDLEYGYTF.

This clonotype showed up just a few times. The CDR3 protein is CASSLATTGLVNNEQFF. CDR3 DNA: TGTGCCAGCAGCTTAGCCACGACAGGGCTAGTTAACAATGAGCAGTTCTTC. The J gene is TRBJ2-1, the V gene TRBV7-6; 7 bases line up with TRBD1. This CDR3 has 17 residues. V was pared by 0 bases and J by 5 bases, with 10 bases of the junction left unmatched. Per germline, CDR1 SGHVS and CDR2 FNYEAQ.

This clonotype was found a few times. The chain uses TRBV6-6 and TRBJ2-2, with TRBD2 matching 8 bases. After removal of 8 bases from V and 4 bases from J, the junction contained 6 bases not matched to a gene. Germline V gene lookup returns CDR1 MNHNY and CDR2 SVGAGI (reference sequence). The CDR3 has 14 amino acids. CDR3 sequence: CASGGGSVTGELFF. The CDR3 DNA reads as TGTGCCAGCGGCGGGGGGTCCGTCACCGGGGAGCTGTTTTTT.